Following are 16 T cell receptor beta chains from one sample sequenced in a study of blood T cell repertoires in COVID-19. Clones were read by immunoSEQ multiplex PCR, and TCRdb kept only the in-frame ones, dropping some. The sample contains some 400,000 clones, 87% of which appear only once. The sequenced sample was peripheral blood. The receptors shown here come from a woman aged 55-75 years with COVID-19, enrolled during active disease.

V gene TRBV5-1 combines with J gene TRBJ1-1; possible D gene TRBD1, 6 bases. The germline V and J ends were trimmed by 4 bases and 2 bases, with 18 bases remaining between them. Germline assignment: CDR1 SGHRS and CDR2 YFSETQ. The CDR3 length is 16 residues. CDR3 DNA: TGCGCCAGCAGCGCCGCGGTGGGCAGGGGTAACACTGAAGCTTTCTTT. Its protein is CASSAAVGRGNTEAFF.

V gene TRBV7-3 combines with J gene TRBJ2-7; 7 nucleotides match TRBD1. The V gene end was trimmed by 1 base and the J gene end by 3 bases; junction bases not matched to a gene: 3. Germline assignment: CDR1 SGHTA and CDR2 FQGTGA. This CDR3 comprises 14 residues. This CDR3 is CASSLNRGGYEQYF. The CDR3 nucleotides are TGTGCCAGCAGCTTAAACAGGGGTGGCTACGAGCAGTACTTC.

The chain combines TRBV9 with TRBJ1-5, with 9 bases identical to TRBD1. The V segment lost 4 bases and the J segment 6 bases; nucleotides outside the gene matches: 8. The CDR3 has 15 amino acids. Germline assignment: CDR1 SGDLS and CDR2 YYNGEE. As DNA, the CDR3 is TGTGCCAGCAGCTGGACAGGGGACGTCGGTCAGCCCCAGCATTTT. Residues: CASSWTGDVGQPQHF. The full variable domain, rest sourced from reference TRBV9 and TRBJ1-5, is DSGVTQTPKHLITATGQRVTLRCSPRSGDLSVYWYQQSLDQGLQFLIQYYNGEERAKGNILERFSAQQFPDLHSELNLSSLELGDSALYFCASSWTGDVGQPQHFGDGTRLSIL.

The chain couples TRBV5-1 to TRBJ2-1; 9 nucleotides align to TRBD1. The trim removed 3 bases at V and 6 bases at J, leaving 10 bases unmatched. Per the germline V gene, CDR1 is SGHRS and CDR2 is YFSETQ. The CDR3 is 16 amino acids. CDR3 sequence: CASSSMGQGRANEQFF. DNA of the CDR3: TGCGCCAGCAGCTCGATGGGACAGGGAAGGGCCAATGAGCAGTTCTTC.

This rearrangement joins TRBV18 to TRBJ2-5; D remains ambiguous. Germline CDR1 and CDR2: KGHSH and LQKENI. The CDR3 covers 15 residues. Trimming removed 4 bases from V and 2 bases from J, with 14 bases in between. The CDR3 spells CASSRLSGYQETQYF. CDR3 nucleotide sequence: TGTGCCAGCTCACGACTTTCGGGTTATCAAGAGACCCAGTACTTC.

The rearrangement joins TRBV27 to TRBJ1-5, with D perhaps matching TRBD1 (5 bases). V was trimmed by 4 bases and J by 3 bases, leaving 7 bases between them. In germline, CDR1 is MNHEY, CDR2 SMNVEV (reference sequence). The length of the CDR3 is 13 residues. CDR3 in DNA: TGTGCCAGCAGTTACAGGAACAATCAGCCCCAGCATTTT. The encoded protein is CASSYRNNQPQHF.

CDR3 region: CASSFGGLIGSGNTIYF. CDR3 in DNA: TGTGCCAGCAGCTTCGGGGGGCTTATAGGCTCTGGAAACACCATATATTTT. The genes are TRBV11-2 and TRBJ1-3, with D perhaps TRBD1 (6 bases). This CDR3 contains 17 residues. The ends were cut back, 3 bases at V and 0 bases at J, with 15 bases in the middle. Germline CDR1 reads SGHAT; CDR2 reads FQNNGV.

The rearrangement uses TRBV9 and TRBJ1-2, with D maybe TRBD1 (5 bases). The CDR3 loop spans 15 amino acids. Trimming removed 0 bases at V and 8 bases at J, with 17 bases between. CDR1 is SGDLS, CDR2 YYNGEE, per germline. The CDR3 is CASSVAKGALSGYTF. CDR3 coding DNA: TGTGCCAGCAGCGTAGCGAAAGGGGCGTTATCGGGCTACACCTTC.

The chain's CDR3 is CASSLVSSGLAVAAKNIQYF. CDR3 nucleotides: TGTGCCAGCAGCTTAGTGTCATCGGGACTAGCGGTGGCAGCCAAAAACATTCAGTACTTC. The genes are TRBV7-8 and TRBJ2-4, with 11 bases identical to TRBD2. Germline V gene lookup returns CDR1 SGHVS and CDR2 FQNEAQ. J was trimmed by 0 bases and V by 1 base; bases with no gene match: 11. This CDR3 comprises 20 residues.

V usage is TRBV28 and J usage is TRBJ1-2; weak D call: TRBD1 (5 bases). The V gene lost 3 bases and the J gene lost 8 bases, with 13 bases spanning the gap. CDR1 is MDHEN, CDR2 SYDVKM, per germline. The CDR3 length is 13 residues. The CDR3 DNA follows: TGTGCCAGCAGTTTGGAAGGGGCGCGGGGCTACACCTTC. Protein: CASSLEGARGYTF.

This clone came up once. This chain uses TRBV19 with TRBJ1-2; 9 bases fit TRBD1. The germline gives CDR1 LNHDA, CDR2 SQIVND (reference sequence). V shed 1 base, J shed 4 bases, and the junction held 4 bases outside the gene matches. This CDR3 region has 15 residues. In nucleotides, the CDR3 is TGTGCCAGTAGTATAGTGGGACAGGGTTCCTATGGCTACACCTTC. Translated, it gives CASSIVGQGSYGYTF.

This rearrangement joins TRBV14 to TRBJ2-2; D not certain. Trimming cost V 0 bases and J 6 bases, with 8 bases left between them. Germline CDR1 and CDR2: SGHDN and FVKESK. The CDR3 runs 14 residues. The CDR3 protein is CASSQDVAPGELFF. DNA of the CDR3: TGTGCCAGCAGCCAAGATGTAGCTCCCGGGGAGCTGTTTTTT.

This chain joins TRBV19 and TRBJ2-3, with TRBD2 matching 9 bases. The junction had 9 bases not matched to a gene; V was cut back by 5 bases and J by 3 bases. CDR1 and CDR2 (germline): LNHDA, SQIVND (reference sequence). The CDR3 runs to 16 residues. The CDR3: CASSVGGLAGTDTQYF. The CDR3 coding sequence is TGTGCCAGTAGTGTAGGTGGGCTAGCGGGGACAGATACGCAGTATTTT.

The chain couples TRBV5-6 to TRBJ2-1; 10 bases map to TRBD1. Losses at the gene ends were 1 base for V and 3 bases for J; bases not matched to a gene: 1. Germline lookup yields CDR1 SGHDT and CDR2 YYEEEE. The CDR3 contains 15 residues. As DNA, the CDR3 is TGTGCCAGCAGCTTGCGGGACAGGGGCTACAATGAGCAGTTCTTC. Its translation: CASSLRDRGYNEQFF.

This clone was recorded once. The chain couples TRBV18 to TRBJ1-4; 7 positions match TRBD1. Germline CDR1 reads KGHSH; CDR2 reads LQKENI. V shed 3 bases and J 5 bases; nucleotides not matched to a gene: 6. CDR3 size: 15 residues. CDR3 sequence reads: CASSPETGQNEKLFF. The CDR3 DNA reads TGTGCCAGCTCACCCGAGACAGGGCAGAATGAAAAACTGTTTTTT.

CDR3 residues: CASTPGGSSEQFF. The CDR3 nucleotides read TGTGCCAGCACCCCCGGGGGGAGCAGTGAGCAGTTCTTC. The rearrangement uses TRBV7-3 and TRBJ2-1; 7 nucleotides agree with TRBD2. The CDR3 runs to 13 residues. Germline trimming cut 7 bases from V and 9 bases from J; bases unmatched to any gene: 9. Germline V CDR1 and CDR2: SGHTA, FQGTGA. Full variable domain (missing parts from reference TRBV7-3 and TRBJ2-1): GAGVSQTPSNKVTEKGKYVELRCDPISGHTALYWYRQSLGQGPEFLIYFQGTGAADDSGLPNDRFFAVRPEGSVSTLKIQRTERGDSAVYLCASTPGGSSEQFFGPGTRLTVL.